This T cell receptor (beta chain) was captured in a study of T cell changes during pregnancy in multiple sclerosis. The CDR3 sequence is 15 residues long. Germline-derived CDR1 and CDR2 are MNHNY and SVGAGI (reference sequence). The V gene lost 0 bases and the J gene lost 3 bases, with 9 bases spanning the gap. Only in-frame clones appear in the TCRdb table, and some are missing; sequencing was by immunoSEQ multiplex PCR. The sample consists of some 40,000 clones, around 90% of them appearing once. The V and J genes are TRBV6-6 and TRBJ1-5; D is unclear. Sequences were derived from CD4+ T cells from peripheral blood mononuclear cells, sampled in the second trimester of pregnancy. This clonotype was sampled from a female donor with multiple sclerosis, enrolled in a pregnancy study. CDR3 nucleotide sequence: TGTGCCAGCAGTTACTCGCTAGTGGACAATCAGCCCCAGCATTTT. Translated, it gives CASSYSLVDNQPQHF.